This T cell receptor (beta chain) was sequenced for a study of blood T cell repertoires in COVID-19. In the original processing: Amplification of reference gene primers was used by the study to estimate nucleated cell counts. Clones were read by immunoSEQ multiplex PCR, and TCRdb kept only the in-frame ones, dropping some. D and trimming come from the DNA, and the V and J calls and clone size come from that table. In the table there are 75,000 or so clones, roughly 80% of which are singletons. V dropped 2 bases and J dropped 7; count of bases not matched to a gene: 7. The CDR3 length is 15 residues. Germline CDR1 and CDR2: WNHNN and SYGVQD (reference sequence). This clone was counted once.

The chain joins TRBV10-1 to TRBJ2-1; 8 bases are a match to TRBD2. Sequenced sample: peripheral blood. The TCR originated in a woman between 70 and 85 years old with acute or convalescent COVID-19. CDR3 sequence reads: CASSEGTSGPNEQFF. The CDR3 bases are TGCGCCAGCAGTGAGGGAACTAGCGGCCCAAATGAGCAGTTCTTC.